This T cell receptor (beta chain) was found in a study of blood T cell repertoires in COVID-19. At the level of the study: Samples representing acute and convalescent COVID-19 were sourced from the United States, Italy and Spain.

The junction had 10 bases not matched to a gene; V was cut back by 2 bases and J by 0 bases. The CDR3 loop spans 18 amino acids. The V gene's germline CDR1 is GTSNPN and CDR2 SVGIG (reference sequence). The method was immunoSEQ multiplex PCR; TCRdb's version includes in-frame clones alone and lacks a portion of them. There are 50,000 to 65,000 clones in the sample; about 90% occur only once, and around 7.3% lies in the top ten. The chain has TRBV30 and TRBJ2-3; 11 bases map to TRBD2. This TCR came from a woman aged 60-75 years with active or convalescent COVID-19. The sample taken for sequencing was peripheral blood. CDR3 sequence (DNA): TGTGCCTGGAGTTTCAAGACTAGCGGGATTCCCAGCACAGATACGCAGTATTTT. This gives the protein CAWSFKTSGIPSTDTQYF.